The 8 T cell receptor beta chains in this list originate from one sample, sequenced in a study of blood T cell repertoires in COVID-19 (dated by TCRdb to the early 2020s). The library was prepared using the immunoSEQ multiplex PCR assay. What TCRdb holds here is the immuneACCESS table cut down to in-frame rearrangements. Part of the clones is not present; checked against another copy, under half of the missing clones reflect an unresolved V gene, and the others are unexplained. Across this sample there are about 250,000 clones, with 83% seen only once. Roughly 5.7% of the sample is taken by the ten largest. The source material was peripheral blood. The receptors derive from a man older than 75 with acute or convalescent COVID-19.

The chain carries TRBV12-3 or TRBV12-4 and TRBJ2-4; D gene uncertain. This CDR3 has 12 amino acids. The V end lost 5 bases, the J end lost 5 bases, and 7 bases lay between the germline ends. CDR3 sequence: CASSEQQNIQYF. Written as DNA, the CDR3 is TGTGCCAGCAGTGAGCAACAAAACATTCAGTACTTC.

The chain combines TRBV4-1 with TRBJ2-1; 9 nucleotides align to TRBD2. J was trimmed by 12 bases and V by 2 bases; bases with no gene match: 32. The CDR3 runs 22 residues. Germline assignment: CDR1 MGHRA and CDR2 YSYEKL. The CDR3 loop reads CASSQFRGEGYLAGLKGLGQFF. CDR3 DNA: TGCGCCAGCAGCCAATTTAGGGGGGAGGGGTATCTAGCGGGATTAAAGGGCCTCGGGCAGTTCTTC.

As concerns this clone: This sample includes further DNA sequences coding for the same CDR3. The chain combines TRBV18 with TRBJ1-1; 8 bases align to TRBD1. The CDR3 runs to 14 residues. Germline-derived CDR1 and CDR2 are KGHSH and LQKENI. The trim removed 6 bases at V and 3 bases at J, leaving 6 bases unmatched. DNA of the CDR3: TGTGCCAGCTCGCCGCAGGGGGCAGACACTGAAGCTTTCTTT. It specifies CASSPQGADTEAFF.

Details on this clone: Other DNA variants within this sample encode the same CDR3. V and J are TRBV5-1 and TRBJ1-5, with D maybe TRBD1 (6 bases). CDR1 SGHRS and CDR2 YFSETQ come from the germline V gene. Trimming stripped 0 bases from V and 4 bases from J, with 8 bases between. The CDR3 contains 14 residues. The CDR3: CASSLGQANQPQHF. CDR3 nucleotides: TGCGCCAGCAGCTTGGGACAGGCGAATCAGCCCCAGCATTTT.

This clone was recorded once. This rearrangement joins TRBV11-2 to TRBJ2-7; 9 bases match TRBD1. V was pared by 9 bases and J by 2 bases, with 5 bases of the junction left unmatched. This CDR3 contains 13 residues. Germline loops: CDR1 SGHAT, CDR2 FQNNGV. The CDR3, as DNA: TGTGCCAGTAAGGGACAGGGACCCTACGAGCAGTACTTC. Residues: CASKGQGPYEQYF.

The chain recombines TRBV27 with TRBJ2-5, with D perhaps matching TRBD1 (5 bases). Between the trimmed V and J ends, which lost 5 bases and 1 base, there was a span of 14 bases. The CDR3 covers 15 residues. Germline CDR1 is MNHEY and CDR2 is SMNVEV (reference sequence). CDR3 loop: CASSTQQASQETQYF. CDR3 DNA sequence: TGTGCCAGCAGTACTCAACAGGCCTCCCAAGAGACCCAGTACTTC.

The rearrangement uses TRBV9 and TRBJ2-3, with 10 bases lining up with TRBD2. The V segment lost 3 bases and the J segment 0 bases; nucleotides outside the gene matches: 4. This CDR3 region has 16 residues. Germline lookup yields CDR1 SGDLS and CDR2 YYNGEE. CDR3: CASSGLAGHSTDTQYF. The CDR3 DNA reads TGTGCCAGCAGCGGACTAGCGGGTCATAGCACAGATACGCAGTATTTT.

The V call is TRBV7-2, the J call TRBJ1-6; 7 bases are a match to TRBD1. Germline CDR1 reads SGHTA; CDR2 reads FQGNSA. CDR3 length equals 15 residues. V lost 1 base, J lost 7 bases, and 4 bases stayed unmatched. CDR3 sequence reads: CASSLGGTANSPLHF. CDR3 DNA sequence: TGTGCCAGCAGCTTAGGCGGGACAGCAAATTCACCCCTCCACTTT.